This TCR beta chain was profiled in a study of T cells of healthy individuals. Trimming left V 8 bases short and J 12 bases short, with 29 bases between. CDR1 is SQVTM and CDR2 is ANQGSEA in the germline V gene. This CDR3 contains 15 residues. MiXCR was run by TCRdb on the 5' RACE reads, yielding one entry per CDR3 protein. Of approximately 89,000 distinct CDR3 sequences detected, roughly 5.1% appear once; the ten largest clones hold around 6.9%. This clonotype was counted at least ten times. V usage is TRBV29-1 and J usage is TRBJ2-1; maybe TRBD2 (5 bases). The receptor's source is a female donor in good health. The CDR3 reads CSFNTIRVRESGQFF. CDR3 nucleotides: TGCAGCTTTAACACGATACGGGTGAGGGAGAGTGGGCAGTTCTTC.